The next 25 T cell receptor beta chains were all read from a single sample in a study of tumor-infiltrating lymphocytes in oesophageal squamous cell carcinoma. A single record per CDR3 protein comes from TCRdb applying MiXCR to the PCR reads. The table lists approximately 15,000 distinct CDR3 sequences, 40% to 65% of them singletons. Sequencing was performed on esophageal tumor tissue. The receptors were sampled from a male donor with esophageal squamous cell carcinoma.

This clonotype was picked up a small number of times. This chain connects TRBV7-3 to TRBJ2-4; 9 nucleotides agree with TRBD2. The DNA end lines up better with TRBJ2-7; the J call may be wrong. The germline gives CDR1 SGHTA, CDR2 FQGTGA. This CDR3 spans 15 amino acids. CDR3 amino acids: CASSLKSGGQYEQYF. The CDR3 nucleotides are TGTGCCAGCAGCTTAAAAAGCGGGGGGCAGTACGAGCAGTACTTC.

This sequence joins TRBV6-6 and TRBJ2-1; D uncertain. Germline V CDR1 and CDR2: MNHNY, SVGAGI (reference sequence). The V and J ends lost 7 bases and 0 bases respectively, with 7 bases between them. This CDR3 is 13 amino acids long. DNA of the CDR3: TGTGCCAGCATTGGCTTCTCCTACAATGAGCAGTTCTTC. Translating it yields CASIGFSYNEQFF.

The genes are TRBV7-3 and TRBJ1-1, with a possible D match to TRBD1 (5 bases). The CDR3 totals 13 residues. The germline V gene encodes CDR1 SGHTA and CDR2 FQGTGA. Between the trimmed V and J ends, which lost 5 bases and 1 base, there was a span of 8 bases. The CDR3 DNA is TGTGCCAGCAGCCAGGGACCGAACACTGAAGCTTTCTTT. It yields the protein CASSQGPNTEAFF.

As regards this clonotype: This may be a read error, as it is one base from a much larger clone. The chain employs TRBV12-3 or TRBV12-4 and TRBJ2-1; no clear D gene. The CDR3 sequence is 15 residues long. Trimming took 6 bases from V and 10 from J, leaving 22 bases between them. CDR3 protein: CASSKGQLHSYEQFF. In nucleotides, the CDR3 is TGTGCCAGCAGCAAAGGGCAGCTACACTCATACGAGCAGTTCTTC.

V usage is TRBV6-1 and J usage is TRBJ2-5; 7 nucleotides align to TRBD2. CDR3 size: 15 residues. Germline assignment: CDR1 MNHNS and CDR2 SASEGT. Trimming took 6 bases from V and 0 from J; bases not matched to a gene: 7. CDR3: CASRGREDYQETQYF. The CDR3 coding sequence is TGTGCCAGCAGAGGGAGGGAGGATTACCAAGAGACCCAGTACTTC.

The chain links TRBV12-3 or TRBV12-4 to TRBJ1-2; no definite D call. There are 16 residues in the CDR3. V was shortened by 3 bases and J by 3 bases, with 17 bases between the two germline ends. The chain's CDR3 is CASSFLTANSHYGYTF. The CDR3 DNA reads TGTGCCAGCAGTTTTCTAACAGCTAACTCCCACTATGGCTACACCTTC.

This clonotype was detected only a few times. This chain joins TRBV5-8 and TRBJ2-5, with a possible D match to TRBD1 (6 bases). This CDR3 has 13 amino acids. The V and J ends lost 9 bases and 4 bases respectively, with 16 bases between them. CDR1 and CDR2 from the germline V gene are SGHTS and YDEGEE. The CDR3 region is CATAQGPGETQYF. The CDR3 bases are TGTGCCACCGCACAGGGTCCAGGAGAGACCCAGTACTTC. The full variable domain, its missing parts supplied by reference TRBV5-8 and TRBJ2-5, is EAGVTQSPTHLIKTRGQQATLRCSPISGHTSVYWYQQALGLGLQFLLWYDEGEERNRGNFPPRFSGRQFPNYSSELNVNALELEDSALYLCATAQGPGETQYFGPGTRLLVL.

This clonotype has at least ten counts. The chain combines TRBV7-6 with TRBJ2-1; 10 bases are shared with TRBD1. The length of the CDR3 is 18 residues. CDR1 is SGHVS, CDR2 FNYEAQ, per germline. V gave up 4 bases and J gave up 1 base; unmatched junction bases: 10. The CDR3 loop reads CASSSRPDRGQSYNEQFF. CDR3 DNA: TGTGCCAGCAGCTCCAGGCCCGACAGGGGGCAGTCCTACAATGAGCAGTTCTTC.

This clonotype was seen just once. The rearrangement uses TRBV7-2 and TRBJ2-7; D gene ambiguous. CDR1 is SGHTA and CDR2 is FQGNSA in the germline V gene. The CDR3 runs to 11 residues. Trimming took off 5 bases at V and 3 bases at J, with 5 bases between the two ends. The CDR3 protein is CASSPVYEQYF. The CDR3 DNA sequence: TGTGCCAGCAGCCCCGTCTACGAGCAGTACTTC.

The chain has TRBV7-4 and TRBJ1-2; the D is unclear. CDR3 size: 13 residues. CDR1 is SGHVT, CDR2 SQSDAQ, per germline. V was cut by 0 bases and J by 4 bases, with 6 bases left in between. CDR3 sequence: CASSLAEGYGYTF. Written as DNA, the CDR3 is TGTGCCAGCAGCTTAGCAGAGGGCTATGGCTACACCTTC.

This clonotype came up many times. The chain carries TRBV19 and TRBJ1-2, with 9 bases that match TRBD1. The CDR3 runs to 16 residues. Trimming at V came to 6 bases and at J to 3 bases, leaving 11 bases not matched to a gene. CDR1 and CDR2 from the germline V gene are LNHDA and SQIVND (reference sequence). The CDR3 protein is CASRNEVGQGYYGYTF. The CDR3 bases are TGTGCCAGTAGAAACGAAGTAGGACAGGGGTACTATGGCTACACCTTC.

This clonotype appeared many times. The CDR3 loop is CAWSRGQGQTDEQFF. The CDR3 DNA reads TGTGCCTGGAGCCGAGGACAGGGGCAAACGGATGAGCAGTTCTTC. This sequence joins TRBV30 and TRBJ2-1; TRBD1 matches at 9 bases. The trim removed 3 bases at V and 8 bases at J, leaving 11 bases unmatched. In germline, CDR1 is GTSNPN, CDR2 SVGIG (reference sequence). This CDR3 is built from 15 residues.

V and J are TRBV5-6 and TRBJ1-2, with D perhaps matching TRBD1 (6 bases). The germline V gene has CDR1 SGHDT and CDR2 YYEEEE. CDR3 length: 13 amino acids. Between the trimmed V and J ends, which lost 2 bases and 10 bases, there was a span of 15 bases. CDR3 bases: TGTGCCAGCAGCTTAAAAACAGGGTCGGCCTACACCTTC. Its protein is CASSLKTGSAYTF.

The chain recombines TRBV6-1 with TRBJ2-5; 10 nucleotides agree with TRBD2. The CDR3 sequence is 15 residues long. Looked up from germline, CDR1 is MNHNS and CDR2 is SASEGT. The V and J ends lost 6 bases and 1 base, in that order; junction bases with no gene match: 5. CDR3 bases: TGTGCCAGCAGCATTAGCGGGGGGCCCCAAGAGACCCAGTACTTC. This codes for CASSISGGPQETQYF.

Ten or more counts support this clonotype. V and J are TRBV28 and TRBJ2-7; D may match TRBD1 or TRBD2 (5 bases each). Germline V gene data show CDR1 as MDHEN and CDR2 as SYDVKM. V lost 7 bases to trimming and J lost 5 bases, with 21 bases between them. The CDR3 spans 15 residues. CDR3 DNA sequence: TGTGCCAGCATCCGGGGCGGCTCTAAGGTCCACGAGCAGTACTTC. It codes for CASIRGGSKVHEQYF.

This clonotype was seen many times. In nucleotides, the CDR3 is TGTGCCAGCAGTCTGGGGGACAGGCCGGGAATCAACAATGAGCAGTACTTC. Protein sequence: CASSLGDRPGINNEQYF. The rearrangement joins TRBV27 to TRBJ2-7, with 8 nucleotides matching TRBD1. CDR1 and CDR2 from the germline V gene are MNHEY and SMNVEV (reference sequence). The CDR3 sequence is 17 residues long. The V segment lost 5 bases and the J segment 7 bases; nucleotides outside the gene matches: 19.

Concerning this clonotype: Likely a read error: the CDR3 ends without its conserved phenylalanine or tryptophan. It is unclear where the CDR3 begins or ends on the DNA, so no DNA is shown, and the CDR3 is as TCRdb lists it. This chain links TRBV7-3 with TRBJ2-6; TRBD2, as called in the table, went unchecked against the DNA. Termini included, the CDR3 measures 9 amino acids. CDR1 and CDR2 (germline): SGHTA, FQGTGA. This CDR3 reads CASSPPGSS.

On this clonotype: Since no conserved phenylalanine or tryptophan closes the CDR3, a read error is the likely cause. The limits of the CDR3 on the DNA are not certain, so only TCRdb's listed CDR3 is given. The rearrangement links TRBV12-3 or TRBV12-4 to TRBJ2-1; whether TRBD1, the table's D call, matches the DNA was not checked. The CDR3 adds up to 17 amino acids, both ends counted. CDR3 sequence: CASRRTGGFNYEQYFGS.

In regard to this clonotype: A read error may produce the germline difference seen at one junction end. This rearrangement joins TRBV6-4 to TRBJ2-4; maybe TRBD1 (6 bases). The CDR3 contains 16 residues. Germline-derived CDR1 and CDR2 are MRHNA and SNTAGT. The CDR3 nucleotides read TGTGCCAGCAGTGACTCGTCACCAGGGGACACAGATACGCAGTATTTC. Amino acids: CASSDSSPGDTDTQYF.

Turning to this clonotype: It is likely a read error, because the conserved phenylalanine at the end of the CDR3 is missing. Because the CDR3's place on the DNA is in doubt, the DNA is left out and the CDR3 is given as listed by TCRdb. The chain carries TRBV28 and TRBJ2-6. Per the germline V gene, CDR1 is MDHEN and CDR2 is SYDVKM. The CDR3 contains 9 residues when both ends are counted. CDR3 protein: CASSLFGTS.

The V call is TRBV11-2, the J call TRBJ2-1, with D uncertain. V gave up 5 bases and J gave up 0 bases, with 8 bases separating them. The CDR3 runs to 14 residues. Looked up from germline, CDR1 is SGHAT and CDR2 is FQNNGV. DNA for the CDR3: TGTGCCAGCAGCGGACGCAGCTCCTACAATGAGCAGTTCTTC. Its protein product is CASSGRSSYNEQFF.

This sequence joins TRBV6-6 and TRBJ2-1; TRBD2 aligns across 8 bases. With the DNA end fitting TRBJ2-7 better, the J assignment may be wrong. Germline-derived CDR1 and CDR2 are MNHNY and SVGAGI (reference sequence). The CDR3 sequence is 14 residues long. The CDR3 sequence is CASRFRGGYYEQYF. CDR3 in DNA: TGTGCCAGCCGGTTCCGGGGGGGGTACTACGAGCAGTACTTC.

The chain carries TRBV20-1 and TRBJ2-5; TRBD2 matches 8 bases. Matching the DNA end better, TRBJ2-7 makes the J call doubtful. Germline V lookup: CDR1 DFQATT, CDR2 SNEGSKA (reference sequence). The CDR3 loop spans 16 amino acids. CDR3 sequence (DNA): TGCAGTGCTTACGATCCCGGACTAGCTCGTGGGTACGAGCAGTACTTC. It encodes CSAYDPGLARGYEQYF.

The chain uses TRBV10-2 and TRBJ2-4; 7 positions match TRBD1. TRBJ2-7 matches the DNA end more closely, so the J call is doubtful. This CDR3 has 13 amino acids. In germline, CDR1 is WSHSY, CDR2 SAAADI. CDR3 sequence reads: CASSEGGSDEQYF. In DNA form, the CDR3 reads TGCGCCAGCAGTGAAGGGGGCTCAGACGAGCAGTACTTC.

V and J are TRBV7-2 and TRBJ1-1; D not resolved. The CDR3 is 15 amino acids. V was clipped by 5 bases and J by 3 bases, with 16 bases between them. In germline, CDR1 is SGHTA, CDR2 FQGNSA. CDR3 bases: TGTGCCAGCAGCCGACCCCGGGGTGAGGACACTGAAGCTTTCTTT. As protein: CASSRPRGEDTEAFF.